This T cell receptor (beta chain) was sequenced for a study of monozygotic twins with cystic fibrosis. The CDR3 sequence is 15 residues long. Germline lookup yields CDR1 SNHLY and CDR2 FYNNEI. V lost 5 bases, J lost 3 bases, and 3 bases stayed unmatched. Here immunoSEQ multiplex PCR was the method, and the copy in TCRdb shows in-frame clones only, minus some. The table has about 20,000 clones, about 90% seen once. This clonotype was obtained from a girl aged 2 to 9 with cystic fibrosis. Sample: blood. The J gene is TRBJ2-1, the V gene TRBV2; TRBD2 matches 11 bases. CDR3 in amino acids: CASSFGTSGYNEQFF. In DNA, the CDR3 is TGTGCCAGCAGTTTCGGGACTAGCGGCTACAATGAGCAGTTCTTC.